The count of the clone carrying this T cell receptor beta chain is one. CDR3 size: 12 residues. Per the germline V gene, CDR1 is LNHDA and CDR2 is SQIVND (reference sequence). Trimming pared 5 bases from V and 8 bases from J, leaving 12 bases between. The source of the sample is a study of blood T cell repertoires in COVID-19. The data were produced by immunoSEQ multiplex PCR, yet TCRdb's version contains in-frame clones alone and is incomplete. The sample shows 350,000 to 400,000 clones, over 75% of them seen only once. This receptor was obtained from a woman younger than 45 who had recovered from COVID-19. This chain uses TRBV19 with TRBJ1-2; no definite D call. The material sequenced was PBMCs or T cells enriched from blood (not recorded which). The CDR3 sequence is CASSPSGFGYTF. CDR3 nucleotide sequence: TGTGCCAGTAGTCCTTCGGGTTTCGGCTACACCTTC.